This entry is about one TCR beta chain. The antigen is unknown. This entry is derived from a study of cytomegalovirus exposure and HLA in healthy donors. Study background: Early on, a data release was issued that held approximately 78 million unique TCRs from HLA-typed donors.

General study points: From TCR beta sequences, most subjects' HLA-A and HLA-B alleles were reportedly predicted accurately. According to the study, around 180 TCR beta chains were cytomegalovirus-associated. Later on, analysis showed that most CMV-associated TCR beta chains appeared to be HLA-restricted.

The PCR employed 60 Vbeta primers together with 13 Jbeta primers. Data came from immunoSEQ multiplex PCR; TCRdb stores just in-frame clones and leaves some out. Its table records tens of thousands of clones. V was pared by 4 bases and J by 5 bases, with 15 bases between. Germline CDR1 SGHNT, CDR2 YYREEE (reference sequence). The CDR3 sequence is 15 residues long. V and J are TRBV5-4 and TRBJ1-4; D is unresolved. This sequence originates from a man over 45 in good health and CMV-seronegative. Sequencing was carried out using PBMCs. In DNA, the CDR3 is TGTGCCAGCAGCCCGGGGTTTGGGTACAATGAAAAACTGTTTTTT. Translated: CASSPGFGYNEKLFF.